This T cell receptor (beta chain) was retrieved from a study of shared T cell receptors in the human thymus. V was pared by 3 bases and J by 5 bases, with 14 bases between. Germline-derived CDR1 and CDR2 are LNHDA and SQIVND (reference sequence). The CDR3 has 15 amino acids. Sequencing used immunoSEQ multiplex PCR; TCRdb keeps in-frame clones, though not all of them. The repertoire holds hundreds of thousands of clones, with about four fifths as singletons. Another study also made use of these data, one on human thymus T cells. That work adds: The related literature has documented a marked overlap of thymic repertoires among unrelated individuals.

The receptor's source is a boy younger than two with a congenital heart defect. Sequencing input: thymocytes. The chain recombines TRBV19 with TRBJ2-1; the D gene is possibly TRBD2 (6 bases). The DNA for the CDR3 is TGTGCCAGTAGTATCGGCACAAGGGAGGACAATGAGCAGTTCTTC. Protein product: CASSIGTREDNEQFF.